This TCR beta chain was observed in a study of OX40 agonist ivuxolimab in advanced cancers. Across the whole study: Ivuxolimab, which patients received intravenously every 2 weeks, was dosed at 0.01 to 10 mg/kg. Patients were 82.7% male with ages roughly 20 to 80, mean 60. Three patients had partial responses: one hepatocellular carcinoma, two cutaneous melanoma.

CDR3 length: 16 amino acids. With 5 bases removed from V and 5 bases from J, the gap between germline ends came to 20 bases. CDR1 is SGHTA and CDR2 is FQGNSA in the germline V gene. General study points: The study found that CD8+ T cells averaged more expanded clones than CD4+.

Sequencing was performed with immunoSEQ multiplex PCR; in TCRdb, only in-frame clones are kept and a portion is missing. The sample holds fewer than 120,000 clones, more than 70% seen once. Points on this clone: What it binds is unknown.

The genes are TRBV7-2 and TRBJ2-3; D might be TRBD2 (7 bases). The starting material was CD4+ or CD8+ T cells sorted from blood, obtained in a trial of the OX40 agonist ivuxolimab. This TCR came from an adult with an advanced solid tumor such as melanoma, head and neck, liver or kidney cancer. The CDR3 region is CASSPVGGGVGDTQYF. In nucleotides, the CDR3 is TGTGCCAGCAGCCCGGTAGGGGGGGGCGTGGGAGATACGCAGTATTTT.